Listed below are T cell receptor beta chains from one sample, sequenced in a study of beta chain features in type 1 diabetes. Assay used: immunoSEQ multiplex PCR; TCRdb lists only in-frame clones, some missing. Of roughly 170,000 clones listed, approximately 13% are singletons. Input material: central memory CD4+ T cells from blood. All receptors come from a woman under 30 in good health. Each CDR3 is given with its conserved first and last residue. The D gene is left open where the match is weak. A row's size may be missing; if present it is once, few, many or a size class.

J gene,V gene,D gene,clone size,CDR3 protein,CDR3 DNA
TRBJ2-2,TRBV27,TRBD1,few,CASSPTRGRGTNTGELFF,TGTGCCAGCAGTCCTACCCGGGGCAGGGGGACGAACACCGGGGAGCTGTTTTTT
TRBJ2-3,TRBV29-1,.,few,CSVEVGRATDTQYF,TGCAGCGTTGAGGTCGGCAGGGCGACAGATACGCAGTATTTT
TRBJ1-1,TRBV5-4,.,.,CASRTLGLGAEAFF,TGTGCCAGCAGGACCCTTGGGCTGGGCGCTGAAGCTTTCTTT
TRBJ1-1,TRBV9,.,.,CASSGQLNTEAFF,TGTGCCAGCAGCGGACAGTTGAACACTGAAGCTTTCTTT
TRBJ2-1,TRBV30,.,few,CAWSVQGVFNEQFF,TGTGCCTGGAGTGTACAGGGAGTATTCAATGAGCAGTTCTTC
TRBJ1-4,TRBV7-2,TRBD1,.,CASSPGQGYGEKLFF,TGTGCCAGCAGCCCTGGACAGGGTTATGGTGAAAAACTGTTTTTT
TRBJ2-1,TRBV5-4,TRBD1,few,CASGTASYNEQFF,TGTGCCAGCGGGACAGCAAGTTACAATGAGCAGTTCTTC
TRBJ1-5,TRBV6-5,TRBD1,.,CASSRQGNSNQPQHF,TGTGCCAGCAGCAGACAGGGAAATAGCAATCAGCCCCAGCATTTT
TRBJ2-1,TRBV29-1,.,few,CSVEVRGGYNEQFF,TGCAGCGTTGAAGTAAGGGGAGGCTACAATGAGCAGTTCTTC
TRBJ2-1,TRBV27,TRBD1,many,CASSLVKGAFNEQFF,TGTGCCAGCAGTTTAGTAAAGGGGGCGTTCAATGAGCAGTTCTTC
TRBJ2-1,TRBV5-1,TRBD2,few,CASSLSRGEYSSYNEQFF,TGCGCCAGCAGCTTGTCTCGGGGGGAGTATAGCTCCTACAATGAGCAGTTCTTC
TRBJ2-5,TRBV30,TRBD2,many,CAWSVSGSATQYF,TGTGCCTGGAGTGTAAGCGGGAGCGCGACCCAGTACTTC
TRBJ1-1,TRBV29-1,.,few,CSVASSLNTEAFF,TGCAGCGTTGCGAGCTCCCTGAACACTGAAGCTTTCTTT
TRBJ2-5,TRBV9,.,few,CASSLGRKETQYF,TGTGCCAGCAGCTTAGGGCGGAAAGAGACCCAGTACTTC
TRBJ2-3,TRBV19,.,.,CASSLSGSTDTQYF,TGTGCCAGTAGTCTTAGCGGTAGCACAGATACGCAGTATTTT
TRBJ2-1,TRBV27,.,.,CASSSRTVEQFF,TGTGCCAGCAGTTCCCGGACAGTCGAGCAGTTCTTC
TRBJ2-7,TRBV28,.,.,CASTSPPGYEQYF,TGTGCCAGCACCTCCCCGCCCGGGTACGAGCAGTACTTC
TRBJ2-7,TRBV28,.,few,CASSSTLSGQDF,TGTGCCAGCAGTTCTACTTTAAGCGGCCAAGATTTC
TRBJ1-2,TRBV5-1,TRBD1,.,CASSSTGGPGYGYTF,TGCGCCAGCAGCTCCACAGGGGGACCGGGCTATGGCTACACCTTC
TRBJ2-3,TRBV19,.,.,CASSIGLADTQYF,TGTGCCAGTAGTATAGGACTCGCAGATACGCAGTATTTT
TRBJ2-3,TRBV11-2,.,.,CASSLYSPSTDTQYF,TGTGCCAGCAGCTTATATAGCCCCAGCACAGATACGCAGTATTTT
TRBJ2-2,TRBV27,.,.,CASSQDRRGTGELFF,TGTGCCAGCAGCCAGGACAGGAGGGGAACCGGGGAGCTGTTTTTT
TRBJ1-1,TRBV20-1,.,few,CSARSNGEAFF,TGCAGTGCTAGAAGCAACGGTGAAGCTTTCTTT
TRBJ2-1,TRBV27,TRBD1,.,CASSYRTGTPYNEQFF,TGTGCCAGCAGTTACCGGACAGGGACACCCTACAATGAGCAGTTCTTC
TRBJ2-5,TRBV7-8,.,few,CASSLSRNWETQYF,TGTGCCAGCAGCTTATCCAGGAATTGGGAGACCCAGTACTTC
TRBJ1-2,TRBV5-1,TRBD1,.,CASSSGTVNNYGYTF,TGCGCCAGCAGCTCCGGGACAGTGAACAACTATGGCTACACCTTC
TRBJ2-3,TRBV7-2,.,few,CASSPRQRQVQDTQYF,TGTGCCAGCAGCCCGCGCCAGAGACAGGTCCAAGATACGCAGTATTTT
TRBJ2-3,TRBV9,.,few,CASSVGISGATDTQYF,TGTGCCAGCAGCGTGGGGATCAGCGGAGCAACAGATACGCAGTATTTT
TRBJ2-3,TRBV29-1,TRBD1,few,CSVAKFGQGDDTQYF,TGCAGCGTTGCAAAGTTCGGGCAGGGGGACGATACGCAGTATTTT
TRBJ2-6,TRBV28,.,few,CASSLSKGVFSKANVLTF,TGTGCCAGCAGTTTAAGTAAGGGGGTGTTCAGTAAGGCCAACGTCCTGACTTTC
TRBJ1-2,TRBV11-2,.,.,CASSFFGAGYTF,TGTGCCAGCAGCTTTTTTGGAGCGGGCTACACCTTC
TRBJ1-1,TRBV5-6,.,.,CASSSRRAVNTEAFF,TGTGCCAGCAGCTCCCGGAGGGCAGTGAACACTGAAGCTTTCTTT
TRBJ2-2,TRBV27,.,.,CASSFASAGGELFF,TGTGCCAGCAGTTTCGCTAGCGCGGGCGGGGAGCTGTTTTTT
TRBJ2-1,TRBV11-2,.,.,CASTFTRVGSNEQFF,TGTGCCAGCACCTTTACCAGGGTAGGCTCCAATGAGCAGTTCTTC
TRBJ1-2,TRBV5-4,TRBD1,.,CASSLTGGLNYGYTF,TGTGCCAGCAGCTTGACAGGGGGGCTTAACTATGGCTACACCTTC
TRBJ2-7,TRBV10-2,.,.,CASREGSRMEQYF,TGCGCCAGCCGAGAGGGTTCCAGGATGGAGCAGTACTTC
TRBJ2-5,TRBV9,TRBD2,.,CASSVSGRPQETQYF,TGTGCCAGCAGCGTCTCCGGGAGGCCACAAGAGACCCAGTACTTC
TRBJ2-3,TRBV7-9,.,.,CASSVRREATDTQYF,TGTGCCAGCAGTGTGCGGAGGGAGGCGACAGATACGCAGTATTTT
TRBJ2-5,TRBV4-3,TRBD2,few,CASSRSGGPQETQYF,TGCGCCAGCAGCCGTTCGGGAGGGCCCCAAGAGACCCAGTACTTC
TRBJ2-1,TRBV28,TRBD2,few,CASSLLGRAGYNEQFF,TGTGCCAGCAGTCTTCTGGGGAGGGCCGGGTACAATGAGCAGTTCTTC
TRBJ1-4,TRBV11-2,TRBD1,few,CASSGRDSEKLFF,TGTGCCAGCAGCGGCCGGGACAGTGAAAAACTGTTTTTT
TRBJ2-5,TRBV5-8,TRBD1,.,CASSLDRGQETQYF,TGTGCCAGCAGCTTAGACAGGGGACAAGAGACCCAGTACTTC
TRBJ1-5,TRBV15,.,few,CATSRAGGGGNQPQHF,TGTGCCACCAGCAGAGCGGGCGGGGGCGGCAATCAGCCCCAGCATTTT
TRBJ2-7,TRBV10-2,.,.,CASMLYRAYEQYF,TGCGCCAGCATGTTGTACAGGGCCTACGAGCAGTACTTC
TRBJ2-7,TRBV4-2,.,few,CASSHFYEQYF,TGTGCCAGCAGCCACTTCTACGAGCAGTACTTC
TRBJ1-3,TRBV7-2,.,few,CASSLSGVGNTIYF,TGTGCCAGCAGCTTATCGGGGGTTGGAAACACCATATATTTT
TRBJ1-1,TRBV7-9,TRBD1,.,CASSQHDRANTEAFF,TGTGCCAGCAGCCAGCACGACAGGGCGAACACTGAAGCTTTCTTT
TRBJ2-5,TRBV4-3,TRBD2,.,CASSQEIAGSLQETQYF,TGCGCCAGCAGCCAAGAGATAGCGGGAAGTCTCCAAGAGACCCAGTACTTC
TRBJ2-1,TRBV28,.,few,CASSSPGDNEQFF,TGTGCCAGCAGTTCCCCGGGAGACAATGAGCAGTTCTTC
TRBJ1-1,TRBV28,TRBD1,many,CASSSSGTGFTEAFF,TGTGCCAGCAGTTCATCCGGGACAGGGTTTACTGAAGCTTTCTTT
TRBJ2-5,TRBV29-1,TRBD2,few,CSVERVGLAVQETQYF,TGCAGCGTTGAACGAGTGGGACTAGCTGTCCAAGAGACCCAGTACTTC
TRBJ2-3,TRBV4-1,TRBD2,few,CASSQSLLAGGTDTQYF,TGCGCCAGCAGCCAGAGCTTACTAGCGGGAGGTACAGATACGCAGTATTTT